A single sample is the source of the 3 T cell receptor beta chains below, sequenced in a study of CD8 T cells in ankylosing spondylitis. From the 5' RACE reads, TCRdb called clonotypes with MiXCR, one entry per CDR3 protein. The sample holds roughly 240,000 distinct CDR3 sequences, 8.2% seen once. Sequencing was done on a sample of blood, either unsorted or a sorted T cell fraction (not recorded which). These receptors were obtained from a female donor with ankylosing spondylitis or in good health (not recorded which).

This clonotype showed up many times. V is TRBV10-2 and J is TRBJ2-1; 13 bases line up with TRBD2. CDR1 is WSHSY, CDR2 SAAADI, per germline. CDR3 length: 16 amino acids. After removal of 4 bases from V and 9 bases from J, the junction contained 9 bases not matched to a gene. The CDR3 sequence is CASSARLAGGRVEQFF. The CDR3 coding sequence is TGCGCCAGCAGTGCCCGACTAGCGGGAGGAAGGGTTGAGCAGTTCTTC.

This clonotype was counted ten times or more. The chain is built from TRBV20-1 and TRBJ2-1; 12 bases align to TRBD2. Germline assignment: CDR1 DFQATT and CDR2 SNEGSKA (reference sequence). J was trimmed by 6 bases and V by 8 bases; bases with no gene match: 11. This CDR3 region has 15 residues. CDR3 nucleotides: TGCAGTCCGGGGACTAGCGGGCTAGAGAGCAATGAGCAGTTCTTC. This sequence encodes CSPGTSGLESNEQFF.

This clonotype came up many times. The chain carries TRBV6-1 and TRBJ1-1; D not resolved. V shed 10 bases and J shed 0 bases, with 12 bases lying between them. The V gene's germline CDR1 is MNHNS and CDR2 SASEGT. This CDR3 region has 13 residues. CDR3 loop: CATRSGLNTEAFF. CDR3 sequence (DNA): TGTGCCACTCGAAGCGGGTTGAACACTGAAGCTTTCTTT.